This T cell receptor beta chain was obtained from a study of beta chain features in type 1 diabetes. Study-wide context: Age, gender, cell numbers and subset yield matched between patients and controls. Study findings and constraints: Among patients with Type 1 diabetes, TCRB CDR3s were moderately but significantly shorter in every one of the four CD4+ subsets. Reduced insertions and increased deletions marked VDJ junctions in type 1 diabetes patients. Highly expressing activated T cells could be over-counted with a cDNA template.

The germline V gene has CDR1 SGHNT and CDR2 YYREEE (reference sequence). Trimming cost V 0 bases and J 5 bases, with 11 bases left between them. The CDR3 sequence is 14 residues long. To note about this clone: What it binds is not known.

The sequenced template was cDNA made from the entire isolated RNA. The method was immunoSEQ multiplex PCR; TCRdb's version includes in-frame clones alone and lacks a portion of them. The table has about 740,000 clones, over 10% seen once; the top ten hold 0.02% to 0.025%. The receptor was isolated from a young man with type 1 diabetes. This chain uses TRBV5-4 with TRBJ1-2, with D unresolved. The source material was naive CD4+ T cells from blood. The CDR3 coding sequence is TGTGCCAGCAGCTTGGGCGGTTCCGGGTATGGCTACACCTTC. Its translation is CASSLGGSGYGYTF.